A selection of T cell receptor beta chains follows, all from one sample in a study of T-cell reconstitution after alpha-beta-depleted transplantation in children. Via MiXCR, TCRdb re-called the PCR reads, giving one row per CDR3 protein. Of just under 550,000 distinct CDR3 sequences listed, roughly 18% are singletons. Sequencing used PBMCs from the stem cell graft donor, obtained from the stem cell graft. These receptors all come from a human donor who donated a stem cell graft to a child with acute lymphoblastic leukemia. CDR3s leave out the opening cysteine and the closing phenylalanine or tryptophan. Fields, in order: J gene, V gene, CDR3 protein.

TRBJ2-3,TRBV6-2/TRBV6-3,ASSYLLAGVSDTQY
TRBJ1-2,TRBV5-1,ASSLGGPANYGYT
TRBJ2-2,TRBV20-1,SAPPGLAPNTGELF
TRBJ2-1,TRBV24-1,ATSDPILNEQF
TRBJ2-3,TRBV12-3/TRBV12-4,ASRPGMDTQY
TRBJ2-7,TRBV20-1,STPSGSGYEQY
TRBJ1-4,TRBV4-1,ASSQDFRGTVAEKLF
TRBJ2-1,TRBV12-3/TRBV12-4,ASRGIPGGFGGMNEQF
TRBJ2-7,TRBV7-8,ASSFRDRAREQY
TRBJ1-1,TRBV29-1,SVRRGTEAF
TRBJ2-3,TRBV12-3/TRBV12-4,ASSLNRGRSTDTQY
TRBJ2-1,TRBV9,ASSVGRDFLYNEQF
TRBJ1-1,TRBV6-1,ASIPPGITEAF
TRBJ1-2,TRBV7-9,ASSPQDTPNYGYT
TRBJ1-5,TRBV12-3/TRBV12-4,ASSLLGGLPSGNQPQH
TRBJ1-3,TRBV29-1,SVQEPSGNTIY
TRBJ2-2,TRBV7-3,ASSQAPGTNTGELF
TRBJ2-3,TRBV2,ASSEEGTSGPDTQY